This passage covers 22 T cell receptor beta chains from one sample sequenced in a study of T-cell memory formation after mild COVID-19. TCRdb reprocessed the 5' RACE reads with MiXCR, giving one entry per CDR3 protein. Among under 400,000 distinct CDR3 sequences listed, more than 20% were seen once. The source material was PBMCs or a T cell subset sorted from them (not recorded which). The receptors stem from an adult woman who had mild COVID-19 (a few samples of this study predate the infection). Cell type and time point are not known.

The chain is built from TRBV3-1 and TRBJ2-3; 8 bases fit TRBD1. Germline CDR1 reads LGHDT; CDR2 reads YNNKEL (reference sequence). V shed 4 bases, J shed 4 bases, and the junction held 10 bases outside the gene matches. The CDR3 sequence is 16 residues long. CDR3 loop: CASSRRQGRRPDTQYF. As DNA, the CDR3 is TGTGCCAGCAGCCGTAGACAGGGGAGAAGACCAGATACGCAGTATTTT.

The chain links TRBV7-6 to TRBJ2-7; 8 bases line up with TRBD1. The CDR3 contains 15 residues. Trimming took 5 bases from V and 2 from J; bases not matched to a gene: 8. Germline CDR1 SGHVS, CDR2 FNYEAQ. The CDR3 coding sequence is TGTGCCAGCAGCCTAGGCTCAGGGGGCACCTACGAGCAGTACTTC. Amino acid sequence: CASSLGSGGTYEQYF.

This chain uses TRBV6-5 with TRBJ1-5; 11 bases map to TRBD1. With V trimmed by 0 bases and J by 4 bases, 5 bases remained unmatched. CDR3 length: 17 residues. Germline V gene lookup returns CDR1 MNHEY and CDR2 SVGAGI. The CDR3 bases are TGTGCCAGCAGTTACTCGTGGGACAGGGGGGGGAATCAGCCCCAGCATTTT. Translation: CASSYSWDRGGNQPQHF.

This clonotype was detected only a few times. The DNA for the CDR3 is TGTGCCAGCAAGAACGGGGGCGGAGAGACCCAGTACTTC. Residues: CASKNGGGETQYF. The chain joins TRBV12-3 or TRBV12-4 to TRBJ2-5; perhaps D is TRBD1 or TRBD2 (6 bases each). This CDR3 is 13 amino acids long. Trimming took off 7 bases at V and 4 bases at J, with 13 bases between the two ends.

The CDR3: CASSLGRSASGYNEQFF. The DNA of the CDR3 is TGTGCCAGCAGCTTAGGTAGATCGGCTAGCGGATACAATGAGCAGTTCTTC. This chain links TRBV7-8 with TRBJ2-1; TRBD2 matches at 7 bases. The V and J ends lost 1 base and 4 bases, in that order; junction bases with no gene match: 10. The CDR3 loop spans 17 amino acids. Germline assignment: CDR1 SGHVS and CDR2 FQNEAQ.

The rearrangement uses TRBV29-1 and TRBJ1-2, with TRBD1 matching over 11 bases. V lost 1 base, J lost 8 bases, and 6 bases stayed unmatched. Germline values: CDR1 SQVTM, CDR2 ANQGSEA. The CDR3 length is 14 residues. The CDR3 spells CSVEGGQGAGGYTF. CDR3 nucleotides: TGCAGCGTTGAAGGTGGACAGGGGGCGGGAGGCTACACCTTC.

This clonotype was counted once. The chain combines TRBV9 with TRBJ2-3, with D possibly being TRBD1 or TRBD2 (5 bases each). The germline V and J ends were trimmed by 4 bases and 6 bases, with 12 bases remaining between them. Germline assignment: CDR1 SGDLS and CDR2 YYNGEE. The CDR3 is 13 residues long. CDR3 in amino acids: CASSPWWGDTQYF. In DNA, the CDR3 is TGTGCCAGCAGCCCCTGGTGGGGGGATACGCAGTATTTT.

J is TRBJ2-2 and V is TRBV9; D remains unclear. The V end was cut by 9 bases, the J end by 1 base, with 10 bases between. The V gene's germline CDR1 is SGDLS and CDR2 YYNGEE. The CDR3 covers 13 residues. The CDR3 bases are TGTGCCACAAGGACGGGGAACACCGGGGAGCTGTTTTTT. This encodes CATRTGNTGELFF.

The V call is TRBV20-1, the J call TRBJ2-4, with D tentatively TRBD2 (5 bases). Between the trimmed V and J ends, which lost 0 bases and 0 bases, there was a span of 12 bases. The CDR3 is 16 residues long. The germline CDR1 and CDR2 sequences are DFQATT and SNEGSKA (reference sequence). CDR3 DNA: TGCAGTGCTAGAGATCCACTGGAGGTAGCCAAAAACATTCAGTACTTC. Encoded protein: CSARDPLEVAKNIQYF.

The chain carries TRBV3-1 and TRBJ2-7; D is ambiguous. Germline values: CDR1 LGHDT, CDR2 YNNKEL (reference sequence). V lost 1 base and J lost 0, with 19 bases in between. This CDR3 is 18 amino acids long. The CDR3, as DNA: TGTGCCAGCAGCCAAGGTGCCTCCGGACGGATCTTCTCCTACGAGCAGTACTTC. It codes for CASSQGASGRIFSYEQYF.

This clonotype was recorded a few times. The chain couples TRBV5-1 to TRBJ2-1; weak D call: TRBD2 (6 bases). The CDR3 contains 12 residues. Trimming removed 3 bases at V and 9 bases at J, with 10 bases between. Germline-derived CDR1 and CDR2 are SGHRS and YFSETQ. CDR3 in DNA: TGCGCCAGCAGCTCCCCGCGGGGTGAGCAGTTCTTC. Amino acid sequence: CASSSPRGEQFF. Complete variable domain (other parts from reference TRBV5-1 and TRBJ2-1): KAGVTQTPRYLIKTRGQQVTLSCSPISGHRSVSWYQQTPGQGLQFLFEYFSETQRNKGNFPGRFSGRQFSNSRSEMNVSTLELGDSALYLCASSSPRGEQFFGPGTRLTVL.

The CDR3 reads CASSQSRGARNTEAFF. In nucleotides, the CDR3 is TGCGCCAGCAGCCAAAGTAGAGGGGCCAGGAACACTGAAGCTTTCTTT. J is TRBJ1-1 and V is TRBV4-3, with a weak D call TRBD1 (5 bases). Germline V CDR1 and CDR2: LGHNA, YSLEER. V shed 2 bases and J shed 1 base, with 14 bases lying between them. This CDR3 spans 16 amino acids.

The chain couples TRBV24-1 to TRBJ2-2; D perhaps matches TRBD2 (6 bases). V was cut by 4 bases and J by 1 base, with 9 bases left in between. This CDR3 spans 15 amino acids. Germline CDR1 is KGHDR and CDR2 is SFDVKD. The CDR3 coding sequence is TGTGCCACCAGTGACCCCGGGAGGAACACCGGGGAGCTGTTTTTT. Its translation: CATSDPGRNTGELFF.

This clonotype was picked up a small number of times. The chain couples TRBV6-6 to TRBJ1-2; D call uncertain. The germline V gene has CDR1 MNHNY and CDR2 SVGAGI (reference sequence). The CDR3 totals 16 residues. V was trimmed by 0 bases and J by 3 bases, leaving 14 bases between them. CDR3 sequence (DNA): TGTGCCAGCAGTTACTCGATAGCGGATTTGGACTATGGCTACACCTTC. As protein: CASSYSIADLDYGYTF.

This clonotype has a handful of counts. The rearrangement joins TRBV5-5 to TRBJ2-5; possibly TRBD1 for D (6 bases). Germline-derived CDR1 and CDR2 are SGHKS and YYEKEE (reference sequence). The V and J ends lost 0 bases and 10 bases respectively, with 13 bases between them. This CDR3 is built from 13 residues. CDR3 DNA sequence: TGTGCCAGCAGCTTGGAACAGGGTAGGCTCCAGTACTTC. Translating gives CASSLEQGRLQYF.

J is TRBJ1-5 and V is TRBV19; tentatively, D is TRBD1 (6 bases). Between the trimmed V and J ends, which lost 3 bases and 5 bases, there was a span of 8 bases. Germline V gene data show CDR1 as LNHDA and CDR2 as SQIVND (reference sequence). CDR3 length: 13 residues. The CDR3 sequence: CASSINRDQPQHF. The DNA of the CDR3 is TGTGCCAGTAGTATTAACAGGGATCAGCCCCAGCATTTT.

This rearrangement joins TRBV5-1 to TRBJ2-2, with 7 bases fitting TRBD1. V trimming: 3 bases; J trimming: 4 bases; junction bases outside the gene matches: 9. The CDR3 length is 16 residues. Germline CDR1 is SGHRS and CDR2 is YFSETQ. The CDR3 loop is CASSSLQGLATGELFF. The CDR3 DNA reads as TGCGCCAGCAGCTCGCTACAGGGGTTAGCCACCGGGGAGCTGTTTTTT.

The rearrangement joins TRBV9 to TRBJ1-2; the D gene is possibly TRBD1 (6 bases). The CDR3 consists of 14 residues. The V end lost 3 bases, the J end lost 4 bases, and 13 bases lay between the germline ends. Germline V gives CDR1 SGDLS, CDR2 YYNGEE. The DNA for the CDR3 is TGTGCCAGCAGCGCGTCGACAGGTATCTATGGCTACACCTTC. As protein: CASSASTGIYGYTF.

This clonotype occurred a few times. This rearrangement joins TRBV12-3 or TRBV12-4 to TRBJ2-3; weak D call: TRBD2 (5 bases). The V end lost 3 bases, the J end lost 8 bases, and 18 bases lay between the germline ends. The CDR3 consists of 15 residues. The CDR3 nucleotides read TGTGCCAGCAGTTTCTCACTAAGTGGTGCGGGTACGCAGTATTTT. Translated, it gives CASSFSLSGAGTQYF.

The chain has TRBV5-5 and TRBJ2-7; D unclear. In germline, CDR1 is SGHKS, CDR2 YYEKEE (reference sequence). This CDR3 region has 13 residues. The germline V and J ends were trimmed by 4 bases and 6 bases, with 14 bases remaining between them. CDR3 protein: CASSLTSGGEQYF. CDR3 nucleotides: TGTGCCAGCAGCCTGACCTCGGGTGGCGAGCAGTACTTC.

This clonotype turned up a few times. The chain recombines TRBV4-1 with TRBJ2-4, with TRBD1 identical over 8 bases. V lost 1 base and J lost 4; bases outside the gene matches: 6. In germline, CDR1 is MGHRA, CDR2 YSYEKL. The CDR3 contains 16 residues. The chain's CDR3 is CASSQAPDREKNIQYF. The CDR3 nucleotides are TGCGCCAGCAGCCAAGCCCCGGACAGGGAGAAAAACATTCAGTACTTC.

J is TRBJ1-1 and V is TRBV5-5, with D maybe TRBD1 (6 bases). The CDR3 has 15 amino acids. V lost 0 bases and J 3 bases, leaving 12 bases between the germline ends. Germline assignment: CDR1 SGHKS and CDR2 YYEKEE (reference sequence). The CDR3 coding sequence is TGTGCCAGCAGCTTGGATCCCAGGGGCGACACTGAAGCTTTCTTT. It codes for CASSLDPRGDTEAFF.